This record covers a single T cell receptor (beta chain). The CDR3 has 17 residues. CDR1 and CDR2 from the germline V gene are LGHNA and YNFKEQ. Trimming took 4 bases from V and 5 from J; bases not matched to a gene: 10. The data originate from a study of blood T cell repertoires in COVID-19. Whole-study context: From T cells, B-cell-depleted T cells, or PBMCs came the material, which was cDNA or gDNA.

Sequencing used immunoSEQ multiplex PCR; TCRdb keeps in-frame clones, though not all of them. Altogether 200,000 or so clones are present, almost 80% being singletons, with the ten largest covering 17%. The rearrangement joins TRBV4-2 to TRBJ2-3; TRBD2 aligns across 12 bases. The TCR comes from a man between 60 and 75 years old with active or convalescent COVID-19. Sequenced sample: peripheral blood. The CDR3: CASSLSGGGLAGDTQYF. CDR3 in DNA: TGTGCCAGCAGCCTCTCGGGGGGGGGACTAGCGGGAGATACGCAGTATTTT.